These T cell receptor beta chains were read from a single sample in a study of Ad26.COV2.S vaccination and SARS-CoV-2 variants. The table came from immunoSEQ multiplex PCR; TCRdb's copy has only in-frame clones and leaves some out. The data contain roughly 510,000 clones, 87% of them singletons. The sample here was peripheral blood, taken in a trial of Ad26.COV2.S vaccine versus placebo. These receptors were taken from a person aged 18 to 59 who received the Ad26.COV2.S COVID-19 vaccine or a placebo. The CDR3 runs from the conserved cysteine through the conserved F or W. Each record gives: V gene, J gene, CDR3 protein.

v_call: TRBV4-3; j_call: TRBJ2-2; cdr3_aa: CASSQDPGAANTGELFF
v_call: TRBV25-1; j_call: TRBJ2-5; cdr3_aa: CASGRTTRGETQYF
v_call: TRBV4-3; j_call: TRBJ1-1; cdr3_aa: CASSQEEGAGTEAFF
v_call: TRBV19; j_call: TRBJ1-5; cdr3_aa: CASSIGRGQNQPQHF
v_call: TRBV29-1; j_call: TRBJ2-2; cdr3_aa: CSVAKPGQGAPGELFF
v_call: TRBV14; j_call: TRBJ2-1; cdr3_aa: CASSPPLGLAGNEQFF
v_call: TRBV19; j_call: TRBJ1-4; cdr3_aa: CASMVRGVLPTNEKLFF
v_call: TRBV28; j_call: TRBJ1-2; cdr3_aa: CASTQANYGYTF
v_call: TRBV27; j_call: TRBJ2-7; cdr3_aa: CASGIPTADEQYF
v_call: TRBV2; j_call: TRBJ1-5; cdr3_aa: CASRQNSNQPQHF
v_call: TRBV7-2; j_call: TRBJ2-4; cdr3_aa: CASSSDRASSIQYF
v_call: TRBV28; j_call: TRBJ2-7; cdr3_aa: CASSLWPQGTAHSEQYF
v_call: TRBV27; j_call: TRBJ2-7; cdr3_aa: CASSSLAGLIYEQYF
v_call: TRBV6-2/TRBV6-3; j_call: TRBJ1-5; cdr3_aa: CASSRDRTGNQPQHF
v_call: TRBV9; j_call: TRBJ2-2; cdr3_aa: CASSVGSVAGELFF
v_call: TRBV7-3; j_call: TRBJ2-3; cdr3_aa: CASSLTAQGWDTQYF
v_call: TRBV7-8; j_call: TRBJ2-7; cdr3_aa: CASRMGDRGYEQYF
v_call: TRBV6-2/TRBV6-3; j_call: TRBJ2-7; cdr3_aa: CASSAWRNYEQYF
v_call: TRBV6-1; j_call: TRBJ2-7; cdr3_aa: CASSEGGDSLF
v_call: TRBV24-1; j_call: TRBJ2-7; cdr3_aa: CAPGMDWSHYEQYF
v_call: TRBV7-8; j_call: TRBJ1-5; cdr3_aa: CASSLRGLSNQPQHF
v_call: TRBV27; j_call: TRBJ2-1; cdr3_aa: CASSSLTGTGPSGQFF
v_call: TRBV7-9; j_call: TRBJ1-2; cdr3_aa: CASSSGTAYGYTF
v_call: TRBV6-2/TRBV6-3; j_call: TRBJ1-5; cdr3_aa: CASSYSGGGNQPQHF
v_call: TRBV7-9; j_call: TRBJ2-1; cdr3_aa: CASSPLGGRDEQFF
v_call: TRBV19; j_call: TRBJ2-6; cdr3_aa: CASSVAGTASAVLTF
v_call: TRBV19; j_call: TRBJ2-3; cdr3_aa: CASTIRVTRRTDTQYF
v_call: TRBV7-9; j_call: TRBJ2-7; cdr3_aa: CASSPAAGTGFTYEQYF
v_call: TRBV28; j_call: TRBJ2-2; cdr3_aa: CASSSRRGRGRSGELFF
v_call: TRBV11-2; j_call: TRBJ2-5; cdr3_aa: CASRRKTGGKETQYF
v_call: TRBV7-2; j_call: TRBJ2-3; cdr3_aa: CASSPEGASTDTQYF
v_call: TRBV15; j_call: TRBJ2-2; cdr3_aa: CATSKREGRNTGELFF
v_call: TRBV10-1; j_call: TRBJ2-7; cdr3_aa: CASSDTRGGRGYEQYF
v_call: TRBV28; j_call: TRBJ1-5; cdr3_aa: CASSFFGPSNQPQHF
v_call: TRBV5-5; j_call: TRBJ2-1; cdr3_aa: CASSLAGLAGGVREFF